Below are 9 T cell receptor beta chains sequenced from a single sample in a study of T cell changes during pregnancy in multiple sclerosis. Assay used: immunoSEQ multiplex PCR; TCRdb lists only in-frame clones, some missing. The table has 45,000 or so clones, approximately 92% seen once. The input for sequencing was CD8+ T cells from peripheral blood mononuclear cells, taken after pregnancy. The receptors shown here come from a female donor with multiple sclerosis, enrolled in a pregnancy study.

This sequence joins TRBV5-4 and TRBJ2-1; possible D gene TRBD2, 6 bases. There are 14 residues in the CDR3. V was trimmed by 3 bases and J by 7 bases, leaving 14 bases between them. Germline V gene data show CDR1 as SGHNT and CDR2 as YYREEE (reference sequence). CDR3 protein: CASSSGTAGNEQFF. CDR3 coding DNA: TGTGCCAGCAGCTCAGGGACGGCGGGGAATGAGCAGTTCTTC.

The chain employs TRBV11-2 and TRBJ2-7; 8 bases map to TRBD1. Germline V gene lookup returns CDR1 SGHAT and CDR2 FQNNGV. With V trimmed by 1 base and J by 4 bases, 3 bases remained unmatched. The CDR3 covers 14 residues. CDR3 protein: CASSLVTGGYEQYF. The DNA for the CDR3 is TGTGCCAGCAGCTTAGTTACAGGGGGATACGAGCAGTACTTC.

The chain recombines TRBV30 with TRBJ1-1; 7 bases match TRBD1. Germline CDR1 GTSNPN, CDR2 SVGIG (reference sequence). Trimming cost V 8 bases and J 4 bases; bases outside gene matches: 10. There are 13 residues in the CDR3. CDR3 amino acids: CASLTGFGTEAFF. In DNA form, the CDR3 reads TGTGCCAGTTTGACAGGGTTCGGCACTGAAGCTTTCTTT.

The rearrangement uses TRBV27 and TRBJ2-1; 7 bases align to TRBD1. V shed 0 bases and J 2 bases; nucleotides not matched to a gene: 4. The germline CDR1 and CDR2 sequences are MNHEY and SMNVEV (reference sequence). The CDR3 spans 16 residues. CDR3 sequence reads: CASSLSTGIPYNEQFF. As DNA, the CDR3 is TGTGCCAGCAGTTTATCGACAGGGATCCCCTACAATGAGCAGTTCTTC.

The CDR3: CASSFVDRREAFF. The CDR3 region has the DNA TGTGCCAGCAGCTTTGTCGACAGACGTGAAGCTTTCTTT. The chain combines TRBV7-9 with TRBJ1-1, with D perhaps TRBD1 (5 bases). The CDR3 contains 13 residues. V dropped 3 bases and J dropped 7 bases, with 12 bases sitting between them. The germline V gene encodes CDR1 SEHNR and CDR2 FQNEAQ (reference sequence).

The sample holds a few counts of this clone. The J gene is TRBJ1-4, the V gene TRBV19; 10 nucleotides align to TRBD1. The CDR3 is 14 residues long. Germline CDR1 reads LNHDA; CDR2 reads SQIVND (reference sequence). V lost 4 bases, J lost 6 bases, and 2 bases stayed unmatched. The CDR3 DNA reads TGTGCCAGTAGTACCGGGACAGGGGATGAAAAACTGTTTTTT. Translation gives CASSTGTGDEKLFF.

The chain links TRBV7-9 to TRBJ1-1; TRBD1 might be the D (5 bases). This CDR3 has 15 amino acids. Germline CDR1 is SEHNR and CDR2 is FQNEAQ (reference sequence). V lost 1 base to trimming and J lost 5 bases, with 14 bases between them. The CDR3 reads CASSLVQGGVTEAFF. The CDR3 DNA sequence: TGTGCCAGCAGCTTAGTCCAGGGCGGGGTGACTGAAGCTTTCTTT. Full variable domain (outside the CDR3, taken from reference TRBV7-9 and TRBJ1-1): DTGVSQNPRHKITKRGQNVTFRCDPISEHNRLYWYRQTLGQGPEFLTYFQNEAQLEKSRLLSDRFSAERPKGSFSTLEIQRTEQGDSAMYLCASSLVQGGVTEAFFGQGTRLTVV.

The chain joins TRBV10-2 to TRBJ1-2, with a tentative D call TRBD1 (5 bases). Between the trimmed V and J ends, which lost 6 bases and 1 base, there was a span of 9 bases. Germline-derived CDR1 and CDR2 are WSHSY and SAAADI. This CDR3 has 13 residues. The CDR3 DNA reads as TGCGCCAGCAGCTCGACAGATAACTATGGCTACACCTTC. Translated: CASSSTDNYGYTF.

V is TRBV7-2 and J is TRBJ2-1, with D maybe TRBD1 (5 bases). The germline V gene has CDR1 SGHTA and CDR2 FQGNSA. V lost 10 bases, J lost 9 bases, and 13 bases lay in between. This CDR3 contains 11 residues. CDR3 DNA: TGTGCCACCTACCTTAGGGGTGAGCAGTTCTTC. Protein product: CATYLRGEQFF. The full variable domain, completed using reference TRBV7-2 and TRBJ2-1, is GAGVSQSPSNKVTEKGKDVELRCDPISGHTALYWYRQSLGQGLEFLIYFQGNSAPDKSGLPSDRFSAERTGGSVSTLTIQRTQQEDSAVYLCATYLRGEQFFGPGTRLTVL.